These 9 T cell receptor beta chains were all obtained from the same sample, sequenced in a study of blood T cell repertoires in COVID-19. TCRdb's copy holds only in-frame clones and misses some; the assay was immunoSEQ multiplex PCR. This table holds 140,000 to 150,000 clones, over 80% found once. Input material: peripheral blood. These TCRs come from a man aged 45-65 years who had recovered from COVID-19.

This rearrangement joins TRBV7-9 to TRBJ2-7; TRBD2 matches at 7 bases. This CDR3 spans 16 amino acids. Germline trimming cut 5 bases from V and 7 bases from J; bases unmatched to any gene: 17. CDR1 and CDR2 from the germline V gene are SEHNR and FQNEAQ (reference sequence). The CDR3 sequence is CASSIIREGRGGEQYF. The CDR3, as DNA: TGTGCCAGCAGCATAATCAGGGAGGGTCGCGGAGGAGAGCAGTACTTC.

A single count supports this clone. The gene calls are TRBV14 and TRBJ1-1; 8 bases are a match to TRBD1. The CDR3 covers 15 residues. Germline values: CDR1 SGHDN, CDR2 FVKESK. Trimming at V came to 4 bases and at J to 3 bases, leaving 7 bases not matched to a gene. CDR3 amino acids: CASSPWTGKDTEAFF. The CDR3 DNA is TGTGCCAGCAGCCCCTGGACAGGGAAGGACACTGAAGCTTTCTTT.

A single count supports this clone. The gene calls are TRBV10-3 and TRBJ1-3; D is ambiguous. V dropped 3 bases and J dropped 4 bases, with 7 bases sitting between them. The germline gives CDR1 ENHRY, CDR2 SYGVKD. The CDR3 totals 13 residues. Written as DNA, the CDR3 is TGTGCCATCAGTGACATAGCCGGAAACACCATATATTTT. Translated, it gives CAISDIAGNTIYF.

The chain's CDR3 is CALEPRGGGYGYTF. CDR3 DNA: TGTGCCTTGGAGCCCAGGGGAGGGGGCTATGGCTACACCTTC. The V and J genes are TRBV30 and TRBJ1-2; D is perhaps TRBD1 (6 bases). Germline V CDR1 and CDR2: GTSNPN, SVGIG (reference sequence). The V and J ends lost 7 bases and 4 bases respectively, with 19 bases between them. This CDR3 region has 14 residues.

J is TRBJ2-7 and V is TRBV21-1; TRBD2, the table's D call, lacks a check against the DNA. TRBV21-1 constitutes a pseudogene. The CDR3 totals 16 residues. The CDR3 sequence: CASSSQWRGTSYEQYF. In DNA, the CDR3 is TGTGCCAGCAGCTCTCAATGGCGGGGGACTTCCTACGAGCAGTACTTC.

For this clone: At one end the junction does not follow the germline gene, possibly because of a read error. The chain is built from TRBV5-4 and TRBJ2-7; D is unresolved. Germline CDR1 reads SGHNT; CDR2 reads YYREEE (reference sequence). The CDR3 has 14 residues. For the CDR3, the DNA is TGTGCCAGCAACTTGTTCGACGGAGCCTACGAGCAGTACTTC. It is translated as CASNLFDGAYEQYF.

The rearrangement uses TRBV19 and TRBJ2-4, with 14 nucleotides matching TRBD2. This CDR3 contains 17 residues. The V and J ends lost 1 base and 6 bases, in that order; junction bases with no gene match: 5. Germline V CDR1 and CDR2: LNHDA, SQIVND (reference sequence). In DNA form, the CDR3 reads TGTGCCAGTAGTATAGGACTAGCGGGGGGGCTTAGAAACATTCAGTACTTC. Amino acid sequence: CASSIGLAGGLRNIQYF.

This chain joins TRBV6-2 or TRBV6-3 and TRBJ1-6; D gene uncertain. The V gene lost 5 bases and the J gene lost 7 bases, with 12 bases spanning the gap. The CDR3 contains 14 residues. CDR1 and CDR2 from the germline V gene are MNHEY and SVGEGT. The CDR3 loop reads CASSQIGENSPLHF. CDR3 DNA sequence: TGTGCCAGCAGTCAAATCGGGGAAAATTCACCCCTCCACTTT.

Regarding this clone: The sample holds other DNA sequences that translate to the same CDR3. The chain links TRBV6-1 to TRBJ2-5, with TRBD2 identical over 12 bases. Germline V gene data show CDR1 as MNHNS and CDR2 as SASEGT. The CDR3 length is 15 residues. The ends lost 2 bases at V and 5 bases at J; junction bases unmatched: 3. This CDR3 is CASSELAGGQETQYF. The CDR3 DNA follows: TGTGCCAGCAGTGAACTAGCGGGGGGGCAGGAGACCCAGTACTTC.